The sequence of this T cell receptor beta chain was determined in a study of shared clonotypes between healthy human individuals (dated by TCRdb to about 2020). About the study as a whole: The cohort comprised a couple of women and a few men aged 18 to 49 years. Libraries were prepared and TCR repertoires were sequenced by different laboratories using diverse techniques, in order to increase sequencing depth and limit assay-specific biases. Leukapheresis yielded between about 0.85 and 9.5 billion PBMCs per donor. To estimate repertoire size and how much clonotype sharing occurs between individuals, the study deeply sequenced the blood TCR repertoires of five healthy adults. What the study reported, not specific to this receptor: Because the study included only a small number of donors, the genetic and exposure-history diversity represented was limited. Based on pairwise subsampling, the degree of clonotype sharing among donors was expected to be affected by sequencing depth. Only blood was sampled, and tissue TCR repertoires likely differ from those in blood.

The germline V gene sets CDR1 to SQVTM and CDR2 to ANQGSEA. The CDR3 spans 15 residues, from the cysteine through the phenylalanine. Just CDR3 DNA is preserved here, 45 bases in frame from base 1. For this chain, trimming is 7 bases at the V end and 7 bases at the J end, and the number of junction bases without a gene match is 14. Using the deep immunoSEQ assay, TCR CDR3 regions were amplified from genomic DNA by multiplex PCR. Extracted genomic DNA from each cell subset was spread evenly across all wells of several immunoSEQ 96-well plates, with each plate serving as a replicate. For unsorted PBMC, approximately 310 ng genomic DNA, equal to 30,000 or so T cell genomes, was loaded into each replicate PCR. Genomic DNA from unsorted PBMC was sequenced over ten immunoSEQ deep assay plates. Purified libraries were quantified with a Qubit 3.0 fluorometer, sized on a Bioanalyzer 2100, and re-quantified with the KAPA Library Quantification kit. Each immunoSEQ 96-well plate was sequenced on its own single-read 150-cycle Illumina NextSeq 550 flow cell. Under the source paper's analysis protocol: Because only junctional sequences without quality scores were contained in the immunoSEQ output, filtering matching that applied to full-length reads could not be performed. Sequences were annotated with PyIR, a Python wrapper for IgBLAST v1.9, using IMGT germline references to assign V/J genes and CDR3. Reads were filtered out if the reads had weak V/J assignments (E-value above 1e-6), no CDR3, stop codons, out-of-frame junctions, or ambiguous translated residues. V3J clonotypes were defined as sequences sharing the same inferred V gene, J gene, and CDR3 amino acid sequence. To compute the percentage overlap between repertoires, the number of shared unique clonotypes was divided by the size of the smaller repertoire. Three approaches were used to assess repertoire richness: RTK rarefaction, the Chao1 estimator, and Recon v2.1 estimates of unobserved clonotypes. Imported from immuneACCESS, the table was reduced by TCRdb to in-frame sequences with V and J called. These copies leave out some clones; in studies compared against another copy, an unresolved V gene accounts for under half, and the cause of the remainder is not known. Clonal size and the V and J genes are those of that table, whereas D and trimming came from the DNA. The sample includes over 400,000 clones, with roughly 80% observed a single time. The ten largest clones add up to over 9.5% of the sample.

As concerns this clone: Its antigen is unknown. A far larger clone differs by one base, so this is likely a read error. Within the sample, other DNA sequences also encode this same CDR3.

The donors were healthy, HIV-negative adults who had no recently reported acute infections or vaccinations. All donors were Caucasian adults living in Nashville, Tennessee, USA. For unsorted samples, some 90 million PBMCs were counted and genomic DNA was extracted with the QIAamp DNA Blood Mini kit. Blood was collected by leukapheresis, and PBMCs were isolated by Ficoll-Histopaque density gradient centrifugation and then cryopreserved in liquid nitrogen vapor phase. This TCR came from a woman in her thirties or forties in good health. Some clones in this sample may be carry-over from other donors' samples. The chain is encoded by TRBV29-1 joined to TRBJ2-1; TRBD1 lines up with 9 middle nucleotides. Sequences were obtained from PBMCs. The base sequence is TGCAGCGCCTACACAGGGACAGGGATTTTTAATGAGCAGTTCTTC. The translation is CSAYTGTGIFNEQFF.